Shown below are 30 T cell receptor beta chains from a single sample sequenced in a study of blood T cell repertoires in COVID-19. Repertoires were generated with immunoSEQ multiplex PCR, while TCRdb's copy carries only in-frame clones and drops some. The repertoire holds under 350,000 clones, with more than 80% as singletons. The sample was peripheral blood. Receptor source: a woman aged 30 to 39 with COVID-19, enrolled during active disease.

The rearrangement links TRBV7-9 to TRBJ1-4, with a tentative D call TRBD1 (6 bases). V gave up 5 bases and J gave up 8 bases, with 21 bases separating them. Germline V gene lookup returns CDR1 SEHNR and CDR2 FQNEAQ (reference sequence). CDR3 size: 16 residues. The CDR3 protein is CASSTLPTGFREKLFF. CDR3 in DNA: TGTGCCAGCAGCACCCTTCCGACAGGCTTTCGGGAAAAACTGTTTTTT.

The chain carries TRBV28 and TRBJ2-7, with D possibly being TRBD1 (6 bases). Trimming cost V 6 bases and J 3 bases, with 12 bases left between them. In germline, CDR1 is MDHEN, CDR2 SYDVKM. This CDR3 has 13 residues. CDR3 region: CASSSGASYEQYF. The CDR3 bases are TGTGCCAGCAGCTCAGGGGCTAGCTACGAGCAGTACTTC.

By share of the sample, this clone is medium-sized. The chain couples TRBV7-2 to TRBJ2-3; D is ambiguous. Trimming removed 1 base from V and 3 bases from J, with 14 bases in between. The CDR3 spans 16 residues. Germline V gives CDR1 SGHTA, CDR2 FQGNSA. DNA for the CDR3: TGTGCCAGCAGCTTAGTTCCCTCAACATGGACAGATACGCAGTATTTT. Translation gives CASSLVPSTWTDTQYF.

The chain recombines TRBV28 with TRBJ1-3; D call uncertain. The CDR3 has 15 amino acids. Germline V CDR1 and CDR2: MDHEN, SYDVKM. The V end lost 5 bases, the J end lost 2 bases, and 13 bases lay between the germline ends. CDR3 region: CASSKEPGTGNTIYF. In DNA, the CDR3 is TGTGCCAGCAGTAAAGAGCCGGGGACTGGAAACACCATATATTTT.

In its sample, this clone was seen once. The chain joins TRBV5-5 to TRBJ2-5; TRBD1 aligns across 7 bases. The junction had 11 bases not matched to a gene; V was cut back by 4 bases and J by 2 bases. Per germline, CDR1 SGHKS and CDR2 YYEKEE (reference sequence). CDR3 length: 16 amino acids. The CDR3 DNA sequence: TGTGCCAGCAGCCGAGTGATAAGACAGGGTCAAGAGACCCAGTACTTC. Amino acids: CASSRVIRQGQETQYF.

V is TRBV19 and J is TRBJ2-3, with D possibly matching TRBD2 (6 bases). V was clipped by 5 bases and J by 2 bases, with 11 bases between them. The CDR3 is 14 amino acids. Germline V gene lookup returns CDR1 LNHDA and CDR2 SQIVND (reference sequence). The CDR3 coding sequence is TGTGCCAGTAGTCCAGGGACTTCCACAGATACGCAGTATTTT. It yields the protein CASSPGTSTDTQYF.

This clone came up once. The genes are TRBV19 and TRBJ2-7; D gene uncertain. Germline CDR1 and CDR2: LNHDA and SQIVND (reference sequence). The CDR3 covers 17 residues. The germline V and J ends were trimmed by 3 bases and 6 bases, with 24 bases remaining between them. Here the CDR3 reads CASSITLSPLREVEQYF. CDR3 bases: TGTGCCAGTAGTATTACTCTATCGCCCCTCCGAGAGGTCGAGCAGTACTTC.

The rearrangement uses TRBV21-1 and TRBJ2-1; the table names TRBD2, a call not compared with the DNA. TRBV21-1 is marked as a pseudogene. The CDR3 spans 17 residues. The CDR3 DNA reads TGTGCCAGCAGCAAAAACCTAGCGGGAGGGAACTACAATGAGCAGTTCTTC. This gives the protein CASSKNLAGGNYNEQFF.

The chain couples TRBV28 to TRBJ2-7; tentatively, D is TRBD2 (6 bases). V was trimmed by 5 bases and J by 8 bases, leaving 22 bases between them. The CDR3 spans 15 residues. The germline V gene has CDR1 MDHEN and CDR2 SYDVKM. As DNA, the CDR3 is TGTGCCAGCAGTCGACCCACCCGGGGGATTTGGCAGCAGTACTTC. It is translated as CASSRPTRGIWQQYF.

The chain has TRBV18 and TRBJ2-1; D is undetermined. Trimming removed 4 bases at V and 1 base at J, with 14 bases between. CDR1 is KGHSH and CDR2 is LQKENI in the germline V gene. The CDR3 is 16 amino acids. Written as DNA, the CDR3 is TGTGCCAGCTCACTCCCGCGAGGTAGATCCTACAATGAGCAGTTCTTC. Protein product: CASSLPRGRSYNEQFF.

This clone came up once. The chain recombines TRBV29-1 with TRBJ1-2, with a tentative D call TRBD1 (6 bases). The V end lost 7 bases, the J end lost 6 bases, and 30 bases lay between the germline ends. This CDR3 has 17 residues. The V gene's germline CDR1 is SQVTM and CDR2 ANQGSEA. DNA for the CDR3: TGCAGCGCAACCGAGTCCCGGGACATTTTGGGGGCGAATGGCTACACCTTC. Translating it yields CSATESRDILGANGYTF.

The chain couples TRBV10-3 to TRBJ2-1, with a tentative D call TRBD1 (5 bases). This CDR3 has 13 amino acids. Trimming took off 2 bases at V and 5 bases at J, with 7 bases between the two ends. CDR1 and CDR2 from the germline V gene are ENHRY and SYGVKD. The chain's CDR3 is CAISEQGDNEQFF. For the CDR3, the DNA is TGTGCCATCAGTGAGCAAGGGGACAATGAGCAGTTCTTC.

This chain connects TRBV5-1 to TRBJ2-5, with 7 positions matching TRBD1. The J segment lost 5 bases and the V segment lost 3 bases, leaving 4 bases of the junction unmatched. The CDR3 spans 13 residues. Germline lookup yields CDR1 SGHRS and CDR2 YFSETQ. The DNA for the CDR3 is TGCGCCAGCAGCTCACAGGGGTCGGAGACCCAGTACTTC. Encoded protein: CASSSQGSETQYF. Full variable domain (missing parts from reference TRBV5-1 and TRBJ2-5): KAGVTQTPRYLIKTRGQQVTLSCSPISGHRSVSWYQQTPGQGLQFLFEYFSETQRNKGNFPGRFSGRQFSNSRSEMNVSTLELGDSALYLCASSSQGSETQYFGPGTRLLVL.

The chain recombines TRBV27 with TRBJ2-3; possible D gene TRBD1, 5 bases. Germline CDR1 MNHEY, CDR2 SMNVEV (reference sequence). Trimming took off 1 base at V and 3 bases at J, with 14 bases between the two ends. This CDR3 spans 16 amino acids. CDR3 protein: CASSLWGGLPTDTQYF. The CDR3 DNA reads TGTGCCAGCAGTTTATGGGGCGGTCTGCCGACAGATACGCAGTATTTT.

The V call is TRBV7-9, the J call TRBJ2-5, with D possibly being TRBD1 (6 bases). Germline loops: CDR1 SEHNR, CDR2 FQNEAQ (reference sequence). The V gene lost 1 base and the J gene lost 4 bases, with 10 bases spanning the gap. The CDR3 has 14 residues. DNA of the CDR3: TGTGCCAGCAGCTTAGTCCAGGGGTCAGAGACCCAGTACTTC. Translated: CASSLVQGSETQYF.

The chain couples TRBV30 to TRBJ1-2; a weak D match, TRBD1 (6 bases). This CDR3 is 13 amino acids long. The V gene's germline CDR1 is GTSNPN and CDR2 SVGIG (reference sequence). V lost 4 bases, J lost 4 bases, and 13 bases lay in between. CDR3 loop: CAWKRGRGYGYTF. In DNA, the CDR3 is TGTGCCTGGAAGCGGGGCAGGGGCTATGGCTACACCTTC. Drawing the rest from reference TRBV30 and TRBJ1-2, the complete variable domain is SQTIHQWPATLVQPVGSPLSLECTVEGTSNPNLYWYRQAAGRGLQLLFYSVGIGQISSEVPQNLSASRPQDRQFILSSKKLLLSDSGFYLCAWKRGRGYGYTFGSGTRLTVV.

The chain recombines TRBV28 with TRBJ1-3, with TRBD1 as a possible D gene (6 bases). Trimming stripped 5 bases from V and 5 bases from J, with 16 bases between. The CDR3 contains 15 residues. Germline assignment: CDR1 MDHEN and CDR2 SYDVKM. This CDR3 reads CASSPPDDRRNTIYF. The CDR3 DNA reads as TGTGCCAGCAGTCCCCCCGATGACAGGCGAAACACCATATATTTT.

This clone appeared once. This sequence joins TRBV5-4 and TRBJ2-5; 10 nucleotides align to TRBD1. The CDR3 totals 14 residues. Germline assignment: CDR1 SGHNT and CDR2 YYREEE (reference sequence). V was pared by 4 bases and J by 3 bases, with 3 bases of the junction left unmatched. The CDR3 loop is CASSPGQGEETQYF. CDR3 sequence (DNA): TGTGCCAGCAGCCCCGGACAGGGGGAAGAGACCCAGTACTTC.

This clone has more than one count but fewer than ten. The chain links TRBV5-1 to TRBJ2-3; 7 positions match TRBD2. Trimming removed 2 bases from V and 6 bases from J; junction bases left unmatched: 9. There are 15 residues in the CDR3. From germline, CDR1 is SGHRS and CDR2 YFSETQ. The CDR3: CASSLYAGAGDTQYF. CDR3 coding DNA: TGCGCCAGCAGCTTATATGCGGGAGCCGGGGATACGCAGTATTTT.

The chain joins TRBV4-1 to TRBJ1-5, with D maybe TRBD1 (5 bases). The germline gives CDR1 MGHRA, CDR2 YSYEKL. Trimming stripped 0 bases from V and 4 bases from J, with 10 bases between. The CDR3 covers 15 residues. The CDR3 sequence: CASSQDGQANQPQHF. CDR3 DNA: TGCGCCAGCAGCCAAGACGGACAAGCGAATCAGCCCCAGCATTTT.

The V and J genes are TRBV5-1 and TRBJ2-7, with TRBD1 matching 7 bases. The CDR3 is 15 residues long. The V gene's germline CDR1 is SGHRS and CDR2 YFSETQ. Trimming cost V 4 bases and J 5 bases; bases outside gene matches: 12. CDR3 coding DNA: TGCGCCAGCAGCACATTACAGGGGATTAGAGACGAGCAGTACTTC. Translated, it gives CASSTLQGIRDEQYF.

The chain uses TRBV6-1 and TRBJ1-5; D may be TRBD1 (5 bases). CDR3 length: 14 amino acids. Germline V CDR1 and CDR2: MNHNS, SASEGT. Trimming took off 2 bases at V and 6 bases at J, with 11 bases between the two ends. CDR3 protein: CASSEQGSGQPQHF. For the CDR3, the DNA is TGTGCCAGCAGTGAACAGGGTTCAGGTCAGCCCCAGCATTTT.

The rearrangement links TRBV28 to TRBJ2-1, with unresolved D. The CDR3 sequence is 13 residues long. Germline CDR1 is MDHEN and CDR2 is SYDVKM. Trimming removed 3 bases at V and 5 bases at J, with 8 bases between. CDR3 sequence reads: CASSFQANNEQFF. The CDR3, as DNA: TGTGCCAGCAGTTTTCAGGCAAACAATGAGCAGTTCTTC.

The gene calls are TRBV24-1 and TRBJ2-5; TRBD1 aligns across 9 bases. V lost 12 bases and J lost 5; bases outside the gene matches: 15. This CDR3 is built from 15 residues. Looked up from germline, CDR1 is KGHDR and CDR2 is SFDVKD. CDR3 region: CAGRRTGVTRETQYF. The CDR3 bases are TGTGCCGGACGTAGGACAGGGGTCACCAGGGAGACCCAGTACTTC.

The chain uses TRBV2 and TRBJ1-1; TRBD1 might be the D (5 bases). V was cut by 0 bases and J by 9 bases, with 14 bases left in between. Germline V gene sequence: CDR1 SNHLY, CDR2 FYNNEI. This CDR3 has 14 residues. Written as DNA, the CDR3 is TGTGCCAGCAGTGAAGCTCTTGACAGTTTTCAAGCTTTCTTT. Protein: CASSEALDSFQAFF.

The rearrangement uses TRBV11-2 and TRBJ2-7; D possibly corresponds to TRBD2 (6 bases). Germline V CDR1 and CDR2: SGHAT, FQNNGV. This CDR3 contains 16 residues. Trimming stripped 0 bases from V and 5 bases from J, with 17 bases between. The CDR3 bases are TGTGCCAGCAGCTTAGATCCGGACTATCCTCGGGACGAGCAGTACTTC. It codes for CASSLDPDYPRDEQYF.

The chain joins TRBV12-1 to TRBJ2-5; the table's D call, TRBD1, was not checked against the DNA. TRBV12-1 is a pseudogene. The CDR3 spans 14 residues. The CDR3 coding sequence is TGTGCCAGCATTCTACAGGGAACCCAAGAGACCCAGTACTTC. Residues: CASILQGTQETQYF.

The chain is built from TRBV7-9 and TRBJ2-1; TRBD1 might be the D (6 bases). The CDR3 loop spans 15 amino acids. CDR1 is SEHNR, CDR2 FQNEAQ, per germline (reference sequence). The V gene lost 2 bases and the J gene lost 4 bases, with 12 bases spanning the gap. The chain's CDR3 is CASSLLGATYNEQFF. The CDR3, as DNA: TGTGCCAGCAGCTTACTGGGGGCGACATACAATGAGCAGTTCTTC.

This chain joins TRBV5-1 and TRBJ2-2, with 7 bases matching TRBD2. Germline-derived CDR1 and CDR2 are SGHRS and YFSETQ. The CDR3 is 17 amino acids. V was pared by 4 bases and J by 0 bases, with 9 bases of the junction left unmatched. The CDR3 DNA reads as TGCGCCAGCAGCCCCGCCCCCAGCGGGGCGAACACCGGGGAGCTGTTTTTT. Residues: CASSPAPSGANTGELFF.

This rearrangement joins TRBV11-1 to TRBJ2-2; 11 positions agree with TRBD1. Germline V gene data show CDR1 as SGHAT and CDR2 as FQDESV (reference sequence). With V trimmed by 6 bases and J by 9 bases, 9 bases remained unmatched. CDR3 size: 15 residues. CDR3 coding DNA: TGTGCCAGCAGTACCCGGGACAGGGGGAGCCGGGAGCTGTTTTTT. Amino acids: CASSTRDRGSRELFF.